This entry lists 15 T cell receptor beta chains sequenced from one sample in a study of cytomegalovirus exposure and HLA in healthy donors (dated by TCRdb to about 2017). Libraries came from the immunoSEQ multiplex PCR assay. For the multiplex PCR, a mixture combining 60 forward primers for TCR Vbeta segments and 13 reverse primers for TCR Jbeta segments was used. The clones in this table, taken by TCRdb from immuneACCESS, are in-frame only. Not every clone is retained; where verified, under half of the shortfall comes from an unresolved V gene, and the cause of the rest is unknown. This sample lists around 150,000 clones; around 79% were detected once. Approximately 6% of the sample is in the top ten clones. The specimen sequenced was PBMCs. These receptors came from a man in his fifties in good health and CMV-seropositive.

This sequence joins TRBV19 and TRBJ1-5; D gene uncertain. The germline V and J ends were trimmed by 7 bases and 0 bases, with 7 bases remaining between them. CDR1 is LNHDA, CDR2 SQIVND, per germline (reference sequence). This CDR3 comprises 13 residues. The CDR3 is CASNYYSNQPQHF. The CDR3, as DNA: TGTGCCAGTAATTATTATAGCAATCAGCCCCAGCATTTT.

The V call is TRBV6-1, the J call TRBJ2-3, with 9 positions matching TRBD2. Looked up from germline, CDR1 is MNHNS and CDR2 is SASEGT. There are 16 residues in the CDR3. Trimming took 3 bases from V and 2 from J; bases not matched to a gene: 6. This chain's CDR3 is CASSDVAGATTDTQYF. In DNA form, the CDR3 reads TGTGCCAGCAGTGATGTAGCGGGAGCGACCACAGATACGCAGTATTTT.

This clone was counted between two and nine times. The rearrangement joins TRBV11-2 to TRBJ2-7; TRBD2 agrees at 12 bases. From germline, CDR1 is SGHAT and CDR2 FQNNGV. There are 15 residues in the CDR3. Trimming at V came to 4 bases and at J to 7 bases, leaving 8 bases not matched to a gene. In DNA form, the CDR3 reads TGTGCCAGCAGCTCTATACTAGCGGGAGGAAGAGAGCAGTACTTC. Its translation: CASSSILAGGREQYF.

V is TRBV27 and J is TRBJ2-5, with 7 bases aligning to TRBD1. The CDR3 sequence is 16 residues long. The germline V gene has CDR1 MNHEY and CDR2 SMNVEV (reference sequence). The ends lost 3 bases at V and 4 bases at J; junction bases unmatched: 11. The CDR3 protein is CASSFSPDRAGETQYF. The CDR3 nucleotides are TGTGCCAGCAGTTTTTCTCCCGACAGGGCTGGAGAGACCCAGTACTTC.

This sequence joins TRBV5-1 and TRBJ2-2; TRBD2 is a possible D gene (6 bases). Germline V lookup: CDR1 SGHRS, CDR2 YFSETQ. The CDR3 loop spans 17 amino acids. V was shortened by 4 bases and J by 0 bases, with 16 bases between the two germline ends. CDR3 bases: TGCGCCAGCAGCACAACCATCGGGACTCCGAACACCGGGGAGCTGTTTTTT. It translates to CASSTTIGTPNTGELFF.

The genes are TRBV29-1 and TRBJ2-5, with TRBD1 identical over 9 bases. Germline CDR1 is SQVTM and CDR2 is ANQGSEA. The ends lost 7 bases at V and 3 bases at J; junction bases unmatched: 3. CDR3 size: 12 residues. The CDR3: CSADRGEETQYF. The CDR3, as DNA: TGCAGCGCAGACAGGGGGGAAGAGACCCAGTACTTC.

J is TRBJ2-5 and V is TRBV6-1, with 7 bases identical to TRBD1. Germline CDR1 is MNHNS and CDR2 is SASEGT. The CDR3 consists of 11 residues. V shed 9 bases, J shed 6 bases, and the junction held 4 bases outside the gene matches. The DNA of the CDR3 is TGTGCCAGACAGGGGTCCAAGACCCAGTACTTC. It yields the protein CARQGSKTQYF.

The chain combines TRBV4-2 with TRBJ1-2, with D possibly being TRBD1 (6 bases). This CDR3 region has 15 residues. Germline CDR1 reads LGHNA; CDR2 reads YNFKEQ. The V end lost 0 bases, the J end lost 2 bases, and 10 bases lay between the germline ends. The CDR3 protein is CASSQDWGQNYGYTF. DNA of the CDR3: TGTGCCAGCAGCCAAGATTGGGGGCAGAACTATGGCTACACCTTC.

CDR3 nucleotides: TGCGCCAGCAGCGACACGACAGGGGCGAGTACTGAAGCTTTCTTT. Its protein product is CASSDTTGASTEAFF. This chain uses TRBV5-1 with TRBJ1-1, with 8 positions matching TRBD1. Trimming removed 4 bases from V and 5 bases from J; junction bases left unmatched: 10. Germline CDR1 is SGHRS and CDR2 is YFSETQ. CDR3 length: 15 amino acids.

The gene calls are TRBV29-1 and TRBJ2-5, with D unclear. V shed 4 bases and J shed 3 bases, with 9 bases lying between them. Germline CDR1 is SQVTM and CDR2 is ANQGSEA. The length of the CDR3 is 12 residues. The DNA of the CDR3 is TGCAGCGTTGTGGGCAGCAAAGAGACCCAGTACTTC. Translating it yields CSVVGSKETQYF.

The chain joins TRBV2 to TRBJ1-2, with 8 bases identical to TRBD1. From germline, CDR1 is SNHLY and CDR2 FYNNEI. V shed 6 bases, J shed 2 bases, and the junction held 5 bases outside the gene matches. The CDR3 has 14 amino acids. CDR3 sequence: CASSGQGLNYGYTF. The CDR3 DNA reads TGTGCCAGCAGCGGACAGGGCTTAAACTATGGCTACACCTTC.

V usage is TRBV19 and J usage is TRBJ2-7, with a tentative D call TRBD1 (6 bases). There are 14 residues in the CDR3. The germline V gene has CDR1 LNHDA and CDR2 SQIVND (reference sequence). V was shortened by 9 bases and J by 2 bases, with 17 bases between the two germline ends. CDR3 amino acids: CASERTSGAYEQYF. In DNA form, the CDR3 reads TGTGCCAGCGAAAGGACCTCAGGGGCCTACGAGCAGTACTTC. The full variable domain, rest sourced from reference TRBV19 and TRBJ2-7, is DGGITQSPKYLFRKEGQNVTLSCEQNLNHDAMYWYRQDPGQGLRLIYYSQIVNDFQKGDIAEGYSVSREKKESFPLTVTSAQKNPTAFYLCASERTSGAYEQYFGPGTRLTVT.

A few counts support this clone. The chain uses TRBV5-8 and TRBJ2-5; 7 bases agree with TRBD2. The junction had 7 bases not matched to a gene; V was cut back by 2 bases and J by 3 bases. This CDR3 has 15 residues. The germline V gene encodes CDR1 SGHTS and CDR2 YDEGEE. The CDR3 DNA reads TGTGCCAGCAGCTTAGGACTAGATCAAAAAGAGACCCAGTACTTC. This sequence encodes CASSLGLDQKETQYF. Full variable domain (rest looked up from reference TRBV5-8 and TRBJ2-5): EAGVTQSPTHLIKTRGQQATLRCSPISGHTSVYWYQQALGLGLQFLLWYDEGEERNRGNFPPRFSGRQFPNYSSELNVNALELEDSALYLCASSLGLDQKETQYFGPGTRLLVL.

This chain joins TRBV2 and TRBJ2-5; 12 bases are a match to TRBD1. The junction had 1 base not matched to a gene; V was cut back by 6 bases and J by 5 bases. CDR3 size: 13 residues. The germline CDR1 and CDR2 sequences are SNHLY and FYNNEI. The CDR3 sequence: CASRGTGGETQYF. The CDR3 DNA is TGTGCCAGCAGGGGGACAGGGGGCGAGACCCAGTACTTC.

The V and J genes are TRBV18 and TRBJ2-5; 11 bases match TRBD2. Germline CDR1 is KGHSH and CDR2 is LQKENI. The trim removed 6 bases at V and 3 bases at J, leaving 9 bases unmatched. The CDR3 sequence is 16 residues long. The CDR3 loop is CASSFPGLAVEETQYF. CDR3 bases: TGTGCCAGCTCGTTTCCGGGACTAGCGGTGGAAGAGACCCAGTACTTC.